The 25 T cell receptor beta chains presented below share a single source sample, sequenced in a study of blood T cell repertoires in COVID-19. The method was immunoSEQ multiplex PCR; TCRdb's version includes in-frame clones alone and lacks a portion of them. The table has more than 200,000 clones, 70% to 90% seen once; the top ten hold approximately 1.7%. The sample consisted of PBMCs or T cells enriched from blood (not recorded which). These receptors were taken from a man aged 40-49 years who had recovered from COVID-19.

The rearrangement joins TRBV9 to TRBJ1-2, with D maybe TRBD1 (5 bases). In germline, CDR1 is SGDLS, CDR2 YYNGEE. The CDR3 sequence is 12 residues long. The V end was cut by 5 bases, the J end by 7 bases, with 12 bases between. Here the CDR3 reads CASRGPGRGYTF. CDR3 bases: TGTGCCAGCAGGGGGCCAGGGCGTGGCTACACCTTC.

This clone showed up just a few times. The chain combines TRBV7-2 with TRBJ2-3; TRBD2 aligns across 10 bases. With 3 bases clipped from V and 2 bases from J, the junction kept 8 bases outside the gene matches. Germline V gene data show CDR1 as SGHTA and CDR2 as FQGNSA. There are 17 residues in the CDR3. The CDR3 region is CASSLASGGPDTDTQYF. As DNA, the CDR3 is TGTGCCAGCAGCTTGGCTAGCGGGGGCCCAGACACAGATACGCAGTATTTT. The full variable domain, its missing parts supplied by reference TRBV7-2 and TRBJ2-3, is GAGVSQSPSNKVTEKGKDVELRCDPISGHTALYWYRQSLGQGLEFLIYFQGNSAPDKSGLPSDRFSAERTGGSVSTLTIQRTQQEDSAVYLCASSLASGGPDTDTQYFGPGTRLTVL.

The chain combines TRBV30 with TRBJ1-3; 7 nucleotides agree with TRBD1. Per the germline V gene, CDR1 is GTSNPN and CDR2 is SVGIG (reference sequence). The V gene end was trimmed by 0 bases and the J gene end by 1 base; junction bases not matched to a gene: 18. The CDR3 is made up of 20 amino acids. This chain's CDR3 is CAWSVSRSFGTANSGNTIYF. CDR3 coding DNA: TGTGCCTGGAGTGTTTCAAGGAGCTTCGGGACAGCAAATTCTGGAAACACCATATATTTT.

The chain is built from TRBV6-1 and TRBJ2-1, with TRBD2 identical over 8 bases. Looked up from germline, CDR1 is MNHNS and CDR2 is SASEGT. The length of the CDR3 is 14 residues. V shed 3 bases and J 7 bases; nucleotides not matched to a gene: 5. This CDR3 reads CASSDYSGINEQFF. The CDR3 DNA follows: TGTGCCAGCAGTGATTATAGCGGGATTAATGAGCAGTTCTTC.

V gene TRBV27 combines with J gene TRBJ1-1, with 7 bases fitting TRBD1. This CDR3 region has 13 residues. The germline CDR1 and CDR2 sequences are MNHEY and SMNVEV (reference sequence). V was pared by 6 bases and J by 3 bases, with 4 bases of the junction left unmatched. The CDR3 DNA sequence: TGTGCCAGCAGCTCCACAGGGGACACTGAAGCTTTCTTT. Its translation: CASSSTGDTEAFF.

The chain couples TRBV9 to TRBJ2-7; 10 nucleotides agree with TRBD1. The J segment lost 5 bases and the V segment lost 1 base, leaving 3 bases of the junction unmatched. Per the germline V gene, CDR1 is SGDLS and CDR2 is YYNGEE. The CDR3 extends over 14 amino acids. The CDR3 spells CASSVRDRGHEQYF. For the CDR3, the DNA is TGTGCCAGCAGCGTACGGGACAGGGGTCACGAGCAGTACTTC.

CDR3: CASSLGQFSPLHF. CDR3 bases: TGTGCCAGCAGCTTAGGACAGTTTTCACCCCTCCACTTT. The chain uses TRBV7-6 and TRBJ1-6; weak D call: TRBD1 (5 bases). Germline CDR1 and CDR2: SGHVS and FNYEAQ. CDR3 length: 13 residues. Between the trimmed V and J ends, which lost 1 base and 9 bases, there was a span of 7 bases.

The rearrangement uses TRBV7-2 and TRBJ1-2; no firm D call. Germline loops: CDR1 SGHTA, CDR2 FQGNSA. The CDR3 runs to 16 residues. Trimming pared 1 base from V and 2 bases from J, leaving 14 bases between. The CDR3 spells CASSLVSGSQNYGYTF. CDR3 DNA sequence: TGTGCCAGCAGCTTAGTAAGCGGCAGCCAGAACTATGGCTACACCTTC.

This rearrangement joins TRBV10-3 to TRBJ2-3; weak D call: TRBD1 (5 bases). The germline gives CDR1 ENHRY, CDR2 SYGVKD. Trimming left V 3 bases short and J 5 bases short, with 15 bases between. The CDR3 loop spans 15 amino acids. The CDR3 DNA sequence: TGTGCCATCAGTGATGCCTCGGGCAGGGAAGATACGCAGTATTTT. Its translation: CAISDASGREDTQYF.

This chain links TRBV3-1 (or the pseudogene TRBV3-2) with TRBJ2-1; D may be TRBD2 (6 bases). The CDR3 contains 15 residues. V shed 0 bases and J shed 10 bases, with 16 bases lying between them. Germline values: CDR1 LGHDT, CDR2 YNNKEL (reference sequence). The CDR3 nucleotides are TGTGCCAGCAGCCAAGATCCGGGAGCGAGAGGAGAGCAGTTCTTC. Translated: CASSQDPGARGEQFF.

V and J are TRBV20-1 and TRBJ2-2; no reliable D call. This CDR3 is 13 amino acids long. V lost 3 bases, J lost 0 bases, and 5 bases lay in between. Germline V gene sequence: CDR1 DFQATT, CDR2 SNEGSKA (reference sequence). CDR3 sequence: CSASSTNTGELFF. The CDR3 bases are TGCAGTGCTAGTTCCACGAACACCGGGGAGCTGTTTTTT.

The rearrangement links TRBV11-2 to TRBJ2-7, with a possible D match to TRBD2 (6 bases). Germline V CDR1 and CDR2: SGHAT, FQNNGV. V gave up 5 bases and J gave up 0 bases, with 11 bases separating them. The CDR3 is made up of 14 amino acids. The CDR3 DNA sequence: TGTGCCAGCAGCCGTTCGGGAGTCTCCTACGAGCAGTACTTC. It translates to CASSRSGVSYEQYF.

J is TRBJ1-6 and V is TRBV5-5; TRBD1 aligns across 12 bases. V was clipped by 3 bases and J by 9 bases; unmatched bases: 4. Per germline, CDR1 SGHKS and CDR2 YYEKEE (reference sequence). CDR3 size: 15 residues. This CDR3 is CASSWGQGAGSPLHF. CDR3 in DNA: TGTGCCAGCAGCTGGGGACAGGGGGCGGGTTCACCCCTCCACTTT.

V usage is TRBV6-5 and J usage is TRBJ1-2; D possibly corresponds to TRBD1 (6 bases). V lost 4 bases and J 4 bases, leaving 19 bases between the germline ends. This CDR3 region has 16 residues. CDR1 and CDR2 from the germline V gene are MNHEY and SVGAGI. CDR3 sequence: CASSFPAGALGYGYTF. In DNA form, the CDR3 reads TGTGCCAGCAGTTTCCCGGCGGGGGCGCTCGGCTATGGCTACACCTTC.

The chain combines TRBV4-2 with TRBJ1-3; TRBD1 might be the D (5 bases). This CDR3 spans 14 amino acids. CDR1 and CDR2 (germline): LGHNA, YNFKEQ. V was shortened by 5 bases and J by 0 bases, with 8 bases between the two germline ends. The CDR3 reads CASSETVSGNTIYF. CDR3 coding DNA: TGTGCCAGCAGCGAGACAGTCTCTGGAAACACCATATATTTT.

The rearrangement uses TRBV28 and TRBJ2-5; no clear D gene. Looked up from germline, CDR1 is MDHEN and CDR2 is SYDVKM. The V gene lost 7 bases and the J gene lost 4 bases, with 7 bases spanning the gap. The CDR3 is 11 amino acids. The CDR3 bases are TGTGCCAGCAACATATTAGAGACCCAGTACTTC. Encoded protein: CASNILETQYF.

V gene TRBV15 combines with J gene TRBJ1-2, with D possibly being TRBD1 (5 bases). The germline gives CDR1 LNHNV, CDR2 YYDKDF (reference sequence). CDR3 length: 15 amino acids. With 0 bases removed from V and 4 bases from J, the gap between germline ends came to 12 bases. The CDR3 region is CATSRDLEGVYGYTF. CDR3 in DNA: TGTGCCACCAGCAGAGATTTAGAAGGGGTCTATGGCTACACCTTC.

The rearrangement uses TRBV19 and TRBJ2-7; 11 bases line up with TRBD2. CDR3 length: 15 residues. V lost 9 bases to trimming and J lost 4 bases; unmatched junction nucleotides: 11. From germline, CDR1 is LNHDA and CDR2 SQIVND (reference sequence). The CDR3 DNA sequence: TGTGCCAGCGGTAGCGGGAGGGCCTCAGTTTACGAGCAGTACTTC. Its translation: CASGSGRASVYEQYF.

This chain joins TRBV24-1 and TRBJ2-7; 7 nucleotides match TRBD1. Germline values: CDR1 KGHDR, CDR2 SFDVKD. This CDR3 comprises 15 residues. With 4 bases clipped from V and 7 bases from J, the junction kept 12 bases outside the gene matches. The DNA of the CDR3 is TGTGCCACCAGTGAGGGACAGCCCGGCCTCGGGGAGCAGTACTTC. This gives the protein CATSEGQPGLGEQYF.

The gene calls are TRBV5-5 and TRBJ1-5; D call uncertain. The CDR3 is 13 amino acids. V was cut by 0 bases and J by 5 bases, with 6 bases left in between. The germline V gene has CDR1 SGHKS and CDR2 YYEKEE (reference sequence). The CDR3 reads CASSLDFYQPQHF. Written as DNA, the CDR3 is TGTGCCAGCAGCTTGGATTTCTATCAGCCCCAGCATTTT.

The V and J genes are TRBV7-6 and TRBJ1-4; a possible D gene is TRBD1 (5 bases). The germline V gene has CDR1 SGHVS and CDR2 FNYEAQ. This CDR3 is 15 amino acids long. The V end was cut by 1 base, the J end by 1 base, with 7 bases between. The CDR3 bases are TGTGCCAGCAGCTTAGGCAGGGTAACTAATGAAAAACTGTTTTTT. This gives the protein CASSLGRVTNEKLFF.

This clone was detected only once. This chain links TRBV5-1 with TRBJ2-7, with 12 bases identical to TRBD2. CDR3 size: 15 residues. V lost 6 bases and J lost 2; bases outside the gene matches: 6. The germline CDR1 and CDR2 sequences are SGHRS and YFSETQ. CDR3 bases: TGCGCCAGCAATACTCTAGCGGGGGGGCCCTACGAGCAGTACTTC. It encodes CASNTLAGGPYEQYF.

Only one count was recorded for this clone. The CDR3 sequence: CASSKDRGQPGELFF. DNA of the CDR3: TGTGCCAGTAGTAAAGACAGGGGGCAGCCCGGGGAGCTGTTTTTT. The rearrangement joins TRBV19 to TRBJ2-2; 10 bases agree with TRBD1. CDR1 and CDR2 (germline): LNHDA, SQIVND (reference sequence). The CDR3 totals 15 residues. With V trimmed by 4 bases and J by 6 bases, 5 bases remained unmatched.

The gene calls are TRBV27 and TRBJ1-5; D is unresolved. In germline, CDR1 is MNHEY, CDR2 SMNVEV (reference sequence). This CDR3 contains 14 residues. V gave up 10 bases and J gave up 0 bases, with 13 bases separating them. The CDR3 here is CATRRRDSNQPQHF. The CDR3 DNA reads TGTGCCACTAGGAGGCGGGATAGCAATCAGCCCCAGCATTTT.

The chain is built from TRBV6-5 and TRBJ2-7; TRBD1 aligns across 8 bases. V shed 5 bases, J shed 3 bases, and the junction held 9 bases outside the gene matches. The CDR3 runs 15 residues. The germline gives CDR1 MNHEY, CDR2 SVGAGI. The CDR3 sequence is CASSPTGVGNYEQYF. The CDR3 region has the DNA TGTGCCAGCAGTCCGACAGGGGTTGGAAACTACGAGCAGTACTTC.